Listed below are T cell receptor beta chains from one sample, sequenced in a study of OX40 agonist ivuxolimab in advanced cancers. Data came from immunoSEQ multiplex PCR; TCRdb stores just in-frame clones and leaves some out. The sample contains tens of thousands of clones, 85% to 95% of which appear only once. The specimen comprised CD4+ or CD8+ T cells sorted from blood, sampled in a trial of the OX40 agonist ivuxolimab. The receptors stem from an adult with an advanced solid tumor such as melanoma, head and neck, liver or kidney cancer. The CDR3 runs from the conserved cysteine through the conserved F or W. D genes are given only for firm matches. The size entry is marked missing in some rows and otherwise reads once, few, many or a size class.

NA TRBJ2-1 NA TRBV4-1 CASSRQYTGLYNEQFF TGCGCCAGCAGCCGCCAGTACACTGGGCTCTACAATGAGCAGTTCTTC
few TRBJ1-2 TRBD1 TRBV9 CASSAGTVPDYGYTF TGTGCCAGCAGCGCCGGGACAGTACCCGACTATGGCTACACCTTC
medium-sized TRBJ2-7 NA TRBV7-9 CASSYSATGNEQYF TGTGCCAGCAGCTACTCCGCGACGGGGAACGAGCAGTACTTC
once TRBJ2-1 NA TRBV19 CASSMGERATYNEQFF TGTGCCAGTAGTATGGGGGAGAGGGCAACCTACAATGAGCAGTTCTTC
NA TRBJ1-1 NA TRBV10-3 CAILTGIGAFF TGTGCCATCTTGACGGGGATCGGAGCTTTCTTT
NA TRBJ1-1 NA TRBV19 CASSIAQIERAFF TGTGCCAGTAGTATTGCACAGATTGAGAGAGCTTTCTTT
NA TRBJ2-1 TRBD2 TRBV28 CASSLAGVYNEQFF TGTGCCAGCAGCCTAGCGGGAGTCTACAATGAGCAGTTCTTC
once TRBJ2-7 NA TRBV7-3 CASSLGTAYEQYF TGTGCCAGCAGCTTAGGGACTGCCTACGAGCAGTACTTC
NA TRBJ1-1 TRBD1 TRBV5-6 CASTQGDTEAFF TGTGCCAGCACCCAGGGGGACACTGAAGCTTTCTTT
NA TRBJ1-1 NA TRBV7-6 CASSLGSPGLTEAFF TGTGCCAGCAGCTTAGGCAGCCCAGGGCTCACTGAAGCTTTCTTT
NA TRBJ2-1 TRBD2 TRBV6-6 CASTQWLADDNEQFF TGTGCCAGCACCCAGTGGCTAGCGGACGACAATGAGCAGTTCTTC
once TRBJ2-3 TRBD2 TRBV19 CAAVIAPGLAGGQTDTQYF TGTGCCGCCGTGATAGCACCGGGACTAGCGGGAGGGCAGACAGATACGCAGTATTTT